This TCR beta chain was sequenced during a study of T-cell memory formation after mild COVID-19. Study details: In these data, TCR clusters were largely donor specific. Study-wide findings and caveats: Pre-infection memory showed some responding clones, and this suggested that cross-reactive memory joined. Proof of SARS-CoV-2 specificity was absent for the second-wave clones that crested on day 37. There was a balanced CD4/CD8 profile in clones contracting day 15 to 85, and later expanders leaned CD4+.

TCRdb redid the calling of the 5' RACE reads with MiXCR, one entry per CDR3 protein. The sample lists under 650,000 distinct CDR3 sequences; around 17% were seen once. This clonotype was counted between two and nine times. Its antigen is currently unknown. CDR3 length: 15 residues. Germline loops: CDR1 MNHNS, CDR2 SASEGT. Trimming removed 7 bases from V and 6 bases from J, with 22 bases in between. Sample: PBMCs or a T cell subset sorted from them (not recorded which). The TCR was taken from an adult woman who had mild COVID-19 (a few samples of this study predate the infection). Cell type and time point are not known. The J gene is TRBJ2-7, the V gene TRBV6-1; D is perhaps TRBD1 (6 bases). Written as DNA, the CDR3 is TGTGCCAGCATCGAAAACAGGGTTGGGTTTGGCGAGCAGTACTTC. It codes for CASIENRVGFGEQYF.